The source of this T cell receptor (beta chain) is a study of blood T cell repertoires in COVID-19. Study-wide background: Italy, Spain and the United States were the sources of the convalescent and acute COVID-19 samples. PBMCs, B-cell-depleted T cells, or T cells provided the cDNA or gDNA that made up the material.

The CDR3 runs to 14 residues. V was cut by 3 bases and J by 3 bases, with 14 bases left in between. Germline V lookup: CDR1 DFQATT, CDR2 SNEGSKA (reference sequence). Original methodology: Estimation of nucleated cell counts relied on the amplification of reference gene primers. Sequenced by immunoSEQ multiplex PCR; TCRdb stores in-frame clones only, minus some. V, J and clone size are taken as reported in that table, and D and trimming were inferred from the DNA itself. This table has about 150,000 clones, about 90% appearing once. This TCR derives from a man aged 45-60 years with acute or convalescent COVID-19. The chain combines TRBV20-1 with TRBJ1-2; maybe TRBD1 (6 bases). Material: peripheral blood. Here the CDR3 reads CSASGQGKDYGYTF. DNA for the CDR3: TGCAGTGCTAGTGGGCAGGGGAAGGACTATGGCTACACCTTC.